This T cell receptor beta chain was documented in a study of cytomegalovirus exposure and HLA in healthy donors. Study observations and caveats: The study carried out a later analysis of TCR beta sequences. It associated some 17,000 of them with specific HLA alleles at a false discovery rate of 0.05. The authors assumed roughly uniform sequencing depth across donors for presence/absence analyses.

Concerning this clone itself: The antigen remains undetermined.

The trim removed 9 bases at V and 8 bases at J, leaving 9 bases unmatched. Germline CDR1 MNHNS, CDR2 SASEGT. The CDR3 is made up of 12 amino acids. The PCR used 60 Vbeta and 13 Jbeta primers. Measured with immunoSEQ multiplex PCR; TCRdb has only the in-frame clones, and not every one. The sample lists approximately 160,000 clones, 77% occurring once. The TCR comes from a woman in her thirties or forties in good health and CMV-seropositive. V usage is TRBV6-1 and J usage is TRBJ1-2, with 7 bases that match TRBD1. Sample: PBMCs. The CDR3 here is CARTTGERGYTF. As DNA, the CDR3 is TGTGCCAGAACTACAGGGGAAAGGGGCTACACCTTC.